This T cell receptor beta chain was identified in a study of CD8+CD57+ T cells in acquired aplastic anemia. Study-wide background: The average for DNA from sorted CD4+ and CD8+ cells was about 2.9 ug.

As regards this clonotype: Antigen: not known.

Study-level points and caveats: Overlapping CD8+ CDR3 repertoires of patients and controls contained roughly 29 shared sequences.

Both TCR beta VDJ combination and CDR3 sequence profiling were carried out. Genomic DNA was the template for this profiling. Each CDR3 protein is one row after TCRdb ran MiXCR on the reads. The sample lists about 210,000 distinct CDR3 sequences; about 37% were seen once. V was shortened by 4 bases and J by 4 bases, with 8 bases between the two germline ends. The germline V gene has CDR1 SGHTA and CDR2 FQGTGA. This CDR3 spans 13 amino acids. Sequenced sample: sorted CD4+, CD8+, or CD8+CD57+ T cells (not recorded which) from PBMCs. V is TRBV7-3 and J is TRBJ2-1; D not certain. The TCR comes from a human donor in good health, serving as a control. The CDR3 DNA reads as TGTGCCAGCAGCTCAACAGAGTACAATGAGCAGTTCTTC. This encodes CASSSTEYNEQFF.